The T cell receptor (beta chain) under discussion was sequenced for a study of blood T cell repertoires in COVID-19. CDR1 is LNHDA and CDR2 is SQIVND in the germline V gene (reference sequence). The CDR3 consists of 16 residues. V was clipped by 5 bases and J by 4 bases; unmatched bases: 9. Profiling relied on immunoSEQ multiplex PCR, and the TCRdb table lists in-frame clones only, not all of them. The sample lists roughly 210,000 clones, around four fifths occurring once. The clonotype comes from a woman over 75 with COVID-19, enrolled during active disease. The chain combines TRBV19 with TRBJ2-3; 10 bases line up with TRBD1. Material for sequencing was peripheral blood. CDR3 bases: TGTGCCAGTAGTGTCCGACAGGGGGCGCGGGCAGATACGCAGTATTTT. It is translated as CASSVRQGARADTQYF.